This T cell receptor (beta chain) was found in a study of post-analysis software for immune sequencing data. Findings of the study overall: Multiple sclerosis patients showed significantly lower normalized Chao1 diversity than controls did. Samples from one preparation batch, clustered by F measure, grouped strongly together.

cDNA libraries of TCR beta carried unique molecular identifiers. TCRdb re-called the PCR reads with MiXCR, one entry per CDR3 protein. The sample comprises hundreds of thousands of distinct CDR3 sequences, 44% of which are singletons, and under 2% rests with the top ten. As regards this clonotype: What it binds is not known.

The sequence was obtained from a girl aged 5-17 years with multiple sclerosis. The sample consisted of blood.

The CDR3, as DNA: TGCGCCAGCAGCCAAGAGTTGCGGGGGAGGAAAAACATTCAGTACTTC. Translated, it gives CASSQELRGRKNIQYF. This rearrangement joins TRBV4-1 to TRBJ2-4; 7 bases align to TRBD2. Trimming cost V 0 bases and J 4 bases; bases outside gene matches: 6. Germline-derived CDR1 and CDR2 are MGHRA and YSYEKL. The CDR3 is 16 amino acids.